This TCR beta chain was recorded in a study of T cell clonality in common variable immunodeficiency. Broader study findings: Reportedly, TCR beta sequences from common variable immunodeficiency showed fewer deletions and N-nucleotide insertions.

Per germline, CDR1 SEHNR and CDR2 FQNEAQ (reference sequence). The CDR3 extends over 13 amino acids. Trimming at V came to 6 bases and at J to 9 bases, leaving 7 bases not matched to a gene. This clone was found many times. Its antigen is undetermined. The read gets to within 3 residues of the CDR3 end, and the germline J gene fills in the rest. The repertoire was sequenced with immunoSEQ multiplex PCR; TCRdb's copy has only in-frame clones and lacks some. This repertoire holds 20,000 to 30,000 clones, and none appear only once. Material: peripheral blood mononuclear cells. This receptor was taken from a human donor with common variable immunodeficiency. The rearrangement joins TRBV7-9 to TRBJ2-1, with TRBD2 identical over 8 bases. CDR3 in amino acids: CASSQAGVGEQFF. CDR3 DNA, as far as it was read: TGTGCCAGCAGTCAAGCGGGAGTAGGTGAG. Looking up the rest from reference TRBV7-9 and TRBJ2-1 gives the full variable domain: DTGVSQNPRHKITKRGQNVTFRCDPISEHNRLYWYRQTLGQGPEFLTYFQNEAQLEKSRLLSDRFSAERPKGSFSTLEIQRTEQGDSAMYLCASSQAGVGEQFFGPGTRLTVL.